This is a list of T cell receptor beta chains from one sample in a study of T-cell memory formation after mild COVID-19. TCRdb analysed the 5' RACE reads with MiXCR anew, one entry per CDR3 protein. The sample records approximately 250,000 distinct CDR3 sequences, around 16% being singletons. Sequenced: PBMCs or a T cell subset sorted from them (not recorded which). The receptors derive from a man aged 18 to 35 who had mild COVID-19 (a few samples of this study predate the infection). Cell type and time point are not known. Each CDR3 is given without its conserved first and last residue. Fields, in order: J gene, clone size, V gene, CDR3 protein. Rows may omit the clone size; those that give it use once, few, many or a size class.

TRBJ2-6 . TRBV3-1 ASSQVGGPRANVLT
TRBJ2-3 few TRBV7-2 ASKRGGGTDTQY
TRBJ2-3 . TRBV29-1 STGTGSTDTQY
TRBJ1-1 many TRBV12-3/TRBV12-4 ASRAPGRPNIIGTEAF
TRBJ2-7 . TRBV2 ASSATLDRLTYEQY
TRBJ2-2 . TRBV4-1 ASSRGGHTGELF
TRBJ2-2 . TRBV4-3 ASSGWDRDRTGELF
TRBJ2-7 many TRBV12-3/TRBV12-4 ASSLGPTDVYEQY
TRBJ2-5 . TRBV6-1 ASSARQGIQETQY
TRBJ2-2 few TRBV20-1 SARPDNTGELF
TRBJ1-2 . TRBV6-5 ASSYGDLDGYT
TRBJ2-7 few TRBV11-2 ASSLDGRGGYREAYEQY
TRBJ1-6 . TRBV7-9 ASSPGGRSGSPLH
TRBJ2-1 many TRBV5-1 ASSYRDGGLDEQF
TRBJ1-6 few TRBV6-6 ASSSWTAYNSPLH
TRBJ2-7 . TRBV7-8 ASSRTGEHHEQY
TRBJ2-1 few TRBV5-4 ASSWFRGHNEQF